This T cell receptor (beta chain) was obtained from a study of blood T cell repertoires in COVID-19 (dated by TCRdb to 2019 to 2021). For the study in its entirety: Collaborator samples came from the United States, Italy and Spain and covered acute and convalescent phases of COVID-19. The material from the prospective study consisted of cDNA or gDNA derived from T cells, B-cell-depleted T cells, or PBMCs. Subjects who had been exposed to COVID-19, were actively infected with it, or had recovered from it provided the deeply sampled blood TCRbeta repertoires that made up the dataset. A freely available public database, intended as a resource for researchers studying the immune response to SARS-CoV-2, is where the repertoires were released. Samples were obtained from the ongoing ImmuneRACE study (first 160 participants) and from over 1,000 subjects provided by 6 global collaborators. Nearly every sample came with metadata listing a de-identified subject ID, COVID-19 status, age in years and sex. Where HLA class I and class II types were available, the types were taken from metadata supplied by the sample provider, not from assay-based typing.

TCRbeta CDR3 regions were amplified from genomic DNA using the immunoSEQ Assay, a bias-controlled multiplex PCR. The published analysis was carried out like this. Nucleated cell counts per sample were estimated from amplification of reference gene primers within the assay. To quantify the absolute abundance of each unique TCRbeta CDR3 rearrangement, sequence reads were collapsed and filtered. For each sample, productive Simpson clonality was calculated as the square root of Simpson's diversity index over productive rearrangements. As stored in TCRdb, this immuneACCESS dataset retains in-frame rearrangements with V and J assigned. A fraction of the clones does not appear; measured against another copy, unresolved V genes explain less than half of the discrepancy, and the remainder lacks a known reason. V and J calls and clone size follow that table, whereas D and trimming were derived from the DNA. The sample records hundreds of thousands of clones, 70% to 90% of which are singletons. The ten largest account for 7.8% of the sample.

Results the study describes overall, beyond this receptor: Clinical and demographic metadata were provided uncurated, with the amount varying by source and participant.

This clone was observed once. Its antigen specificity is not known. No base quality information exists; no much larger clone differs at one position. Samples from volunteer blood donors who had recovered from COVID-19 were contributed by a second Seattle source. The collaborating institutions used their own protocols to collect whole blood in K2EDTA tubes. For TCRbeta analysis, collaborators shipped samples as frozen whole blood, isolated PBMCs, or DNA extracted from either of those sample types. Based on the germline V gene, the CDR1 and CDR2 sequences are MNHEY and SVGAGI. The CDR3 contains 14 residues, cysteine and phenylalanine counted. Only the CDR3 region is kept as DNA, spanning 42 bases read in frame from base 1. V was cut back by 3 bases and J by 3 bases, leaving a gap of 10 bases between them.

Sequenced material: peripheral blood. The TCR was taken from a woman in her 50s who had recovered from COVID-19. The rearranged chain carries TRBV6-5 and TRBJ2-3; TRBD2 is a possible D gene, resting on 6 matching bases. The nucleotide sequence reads TGTGCCAGCAGTTATACCGGACTAACAGATACGCAGTATTTT. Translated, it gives CASSYTGLTDTQYF.